Each of the 3 T cell receptor beta chains below was sequenced from the same sample in a study of CXCR3-negative and CXCR3-positive naive CD8 T cells (dated by TCRdb to about 2019). Instrument on record: NextSeq 550. The Human TCR Profiling Kit (MiLaboratory) was used to prepare UMI-labeled 5' RACE TRB cDNA libraries. Through TCRdb reprocessing, the reads give one entry per CDR3 protein sequence; DNA is omitted. The table for this sample records over 100,000 distinct CDR3 sequences. The biggest ten clones account for just under 0.5% of the sample. The sample was naive CXCR3- CD8+ T cells from blood. What this sample's cell subset or site label stands for: CD45RO-CCR7+CD27+CD95- naive CD8+ T cells lacking CXCR3 (TNR3-). The source is a human donor in good health. Some clones in this sample may be carry-over from other donors' samples.

The CDR3 spells CATSRAPGLGNEQFF. V usage is TRBV15 and J usage is TRBJ2-1; TCRdb outputs TRBD2, but without DNA this stays unchecked. The germline V gene encodes CDR1 LNHNV and CDR2 YYDKDF (reference sequence). CDR3 length: 15 residues.

V usage is TRBV5-6 and J usage is TRBJ2-7; TCRdb's assignment of TRBD2 cannot be checked, as there is no DNA. This CDR3 comprises 17 residues. CDR1 is SGHDT and CDR2 is YYEEEE in the germline V gene. This chain's CDR3 is CASSAPVASGPGDEQYF. Full variable domain (remainder filled in from reference TRBV5-6 and TRBJ2-7): DAGVTQSPTHLIKTRGQQVTLRCSPKSGHDTVSWYQQALGQGPQFIFQYYEEEERQRGNFPDRFSGHQFPNYSSELNVNALLLGDSALYLCASSAPVASGPGDEQYFGPGTRLTVT.

The chain has TRBV5-6 and TRBJ2-1; TCRdb gives TRBD2 as the D gene, but with no DNA this cannot be confirmed. Germline V gene sequence: CDR1 SGHDT, CDR2 YYEEEE. This CDR3 contains 16 residues. CDR3 region: CASDILSGLLGNEQFF. The full variable domain, with the rest looked up from reference TRBV5-6 and TRBJ2-1, is DAGVTQSPTHLIKTRGQQVTLRCSPKSGHDTVSWYQQALGQGPQFIFQYYEEEERQRGNFPDRFSGHQFPNYSSELNVNALLLGDSALYLCASDILSGLLGNEQFFGPGTRLTVL.